Each of the 20 T cell receptor beta chains below was sequenced from the same sample in a study of glioma-infiltrating T cells. The iRepertoire nested amplicon-rescue multiplex PCR amplified TCR alpha and beta CDR3s from RNA. TCRdb reanalysed the multiplex PCR reads using MiXCR and keeps one entry per CDR3 protein. This sample has fewer than 500,000 distinct CDR3 sequences; around 38% occur once, and the top ten carry about 12%. Sequencing input: glioma tissue, nonneoplastic brain tissue, or PBMCs (not recorded which). The receptor source for this set is a human donor with low-grade glioma or glioblastoma, undergoing nonglioma brain surgery, or in good health (not recorded which).

This clonotype was counted only a few times. CDR3 DNA sequence: TGTGCCAGCAGTTTTGGGGCGGGGTATGGCTACACCTTC. It yields the protein CASSFGAGYGYTF. The chain combines TRBV28 with TRBJ1-2; TRBD1 might be the D (5 bases). The CDR3 extends over 13 amino acids. Trimming stripped 3 bases from V and 5 bases from J, with 10 bases between. The V gene's germline CDR1 is MDHEN and CDR2 SYDVKM.

This clonotype was observed many times. The chain is built from TRBV27 and TRBJ2-3; TRBD2 matches 9 bases. J gave up 8 bases and V 4 bases, and 7 bases lay outside the gene matches. CDR1 and CDR2 (germline): MNHEY, SMNVEV (reference sequence). The CDR3 loop spans 14 amino acids. The chain's CDR3 is CASSSGLALGTQYF. The CDR3 DNA reads as TGTGCCAGCAGTTCCGGACTAGCGCTCGGTACGCAGTATTTT.

This sequence joins TRBV28 and TRBJ1-1; D ambiguous. Trimming took off 5 bases at V and 3 bases at J, with 13 bases between the two ends. The CDR3 runs 14 residues. Germline V gene data show CDR1 as MDHEN and CDR2 as SYDVKM. CDR3 amino acids: CASSPFDTYTEAFF. The CDR3 DNA reads as TGTGCCAGCAGTCCCTTCGACACCTACACTGAAGCTTTCTTT. The full variable domain, in which reference TRBV28 and TRBJ1-1 provide the parts outside the CDR3, is DVKVTQSSRYLVKRTGEKVFLECVQDMDHENMFWYRQDPGLGLRLIYFSYDVKMKEKGDIPEGYSVSREKKERFSLILESASTNQTSMYLCASSPFDTYTEAFFGQGTRLTVV.

This clonotype was recorded a few times. The gene calls are TRBV15 and TRBJ2-7, with a tentative D call TRBD2 (5 bases). The length of the CDR3 is 13 residues. The germline V gene has CDR1 LNHNV and CDR2 YYDKDF (reference sequence). V was cut by 3 bases and J by 3 bases, with 9 bases left in between. CDR3 loop: CATSRASSYEQYF. DNA of the CDR3: TGTGCCACCAGCAGGGCTAGCAGCTACGAGCAGTACTTC.

The table lists this clonotype with many counts. The V gene is TRBV27, the J gene TRBJ2-1, with 7 bases fitting TRBD1. The germline V gene has CDR1 MNHEY and CDR2 SMNVEV (reference sequence). The CDR3 is made up of 16 amino acids. Trimming cost V 5 bases and J 8 bases; bases outside gene matches: 15. Here the CDR3 DNA reads TGTGCCAGCAGTCCGATTCTCAATTTTCAGGGGGATGAGCAGTTCTTC. It yields the protein CASSPILNFQGDEQFF.

This clonotype was picked up many times. The rearrangement joins TRBV27 to TRBJ2-7, with a possible D match to TRBD1 (5 bases). Germline values: CDR1 MNHEY, CDR2 SMNVEV (reference sequence). This CDR3 comprises 12 residues. V was trimmed by 6 bases and J by 6 bases, leaving 12 bases between them. The chain's CDR3 is CASSRSGSEQYF. DNA of the CDR3: TGTGCCAGCAGCCGTTCAGGGTCCGAGCAGTACTTC.

In this sample, this clonotype turned up a few times. The chain has TRBV20-1 and TRBJ2-7; D is unresolved. V lost 6 bases, J lost 0 bases, and 27 bases lay in between. The CDR3 length is 18 residues. Germline V gene sequence: CDR1 DFQATT, CDR2 SNEGSKA (reference sequence). CDR3 region: CSAPARGFKRTVSYEQYF. CDR3 coding DNA: TGCAGTGCGCCCGCAAGAGGCTTTAAGCGAACCGTCTCCTACGAGCAGTACTTC.

Points on this clonotype: The CDR3 does not close with the conserved phenylalanine or tryptophan, likely indicating a read error. This rearrangement joins TRBV3-1 to TRBJ2-7; 7 positions agree with TRBD1. The CDR3 runs to 16 residues. Germline CDR1 reads LGHDT; CDR2 reads YNNKEL (reference sequence). V was pared by 0 bases and J by 1 base, with 6 bases of the junction left unmatched. CDR3 residues: CASSQDPTGTSYEQYY. The CDR3 nucleotides read TGTGCCAGCAGCCAAGATCCGACAGGGACATCCTACGAGCAGTACTAC.

This clonotype came up a few times. The chain combines TRBV5-4 with TRBJ2-2; D is unresolved. The germline gives CDR1 SGHNT, CDR2 YYREEE (reference sequence). The CDR3 has 13 amino acids. V gave up 6 bases and J gave up 0 bases, with 6 bases separating them. The CDR3 DNA reads as TGTGCCAGCACTCGACCGAACACCGGGGAGCTGTTTTTT. Protein product: CASTRPNTGELFF.

There are a few counts of this clonotype. A junction end diverges from the germline sequence, so it may reflect a read error. The chain uses TRBV27 and TRBJ2-1; unclear D gene. The length of the CDR3 is 13 residues. The germline gives CDR1 MNHEY, CDR2 SMNVEV (reference sequence). Here the CDR3 DNA reads TGTGCCAGCAGTTTCTTCTCCTACGATGAGCAGTTCTTC. Protein: CASSFFSYDEQFF.

The chain is built from TRBV24-1 and TRBJ1-4; D not resolved. V gave up 7 bases and J gave up 8 bases, with 13 bases separating them. This CDR3 spans 13 amino acids. Germline V gene data show CDR1 as KGHDR and CDR2 as SFDVKD. The CDR3 loop is CATSATTGEKLFF. The CDR3 DNA reads TGTGCCACCAGCGCCACGACTGGAGAAAAACTGTTTTTT.

This clonotype has ten or more counts. The rearrangement uses TRBV27 and TRBJ1-6; 7 bases agree with TRBD1. Looked up from germline, CDR1 is MNHEY and CDR2 is SMNVEV (reference sequence). The CDR3 is 14 residues long. Losses at the gene ends were 3 bases for V and 8 bases for J; bases not matched to a gene: 4. The CDR3 spells CASSFGGGHSPLHF. DNA for the CDR3: TGTGCCAGCAGTTTTGGAGGGGGCCATTCACCCCTCCACTTT.

The chain combines TRBV5-1 with TRBJ2-1, with D perhaps TRBD2 (6 bases). This CDR3 region has 15 residues. Germline V gives CDR1 SGHRS, CDR2 YFSETQ. The V and J ends lost 0 bases and 8 bases respectively, with 15 bases between them. Here the CDR3 reads CASSLGGARNHEQFF. The CDR3 DNA reads TGCGCCAGCAGCTTGGGCGGGGCCCGGAACCATGAGCAGTTCTTC. The whole variable domain, remainder taken from reference TRBV5-1 and TRBJ2-1, is KAGVTQTPRYLIKTRGQQVTLSCSPISGHRSVSWYQQTPGQGLQFLFEYFSETQRNKGNFPGRFSGRQFSNSRSEMNVSTLELGDSALYLCASSLGGARNHEQFFGPGTRLTVL.

Turning to this clonotype: This sequence may be a read error, since a much larger clone differs from it by one base. This chain joins TRBV20-1 and TRBJ2-7, with 10 nucleotides matching TRBD2. Germline assignment: CDR1 DFQATT and CDR2 SNEGSKA (reference sequence). The CDR3 is 14 residues long. With 4 bases clipped from V and 8 bases from J, the junction kept 11 bases outside the gene matches. The CDR3 DNA reads TGCAGTGCTAACCTAGCGGGAGTTCAGGACCAGCAGTACTTC. It yields the protein CSANLAGVQDQQYF.

About this clonotype itself: This could be a read error, since a much larger clone is one nucleotide away. This chain uses TRBV28 with TRBJ2-5; D gene uncertain. The CDR3 runs 13 residues. Deletions cut 4 bases from V and 3 bases from J, with 9 bases between. Germline V CDR1 and CDR2: MDHEN, SYDVKM. The CDR3 DNA reads TGTGCCAGCAGTTACATGAACGAAGAGACCCAGTACTTC. Translation gives CASSYMNEETQYF.

J is TRBJ2-2 and V is TRBV6-5; D possibly corresponds to TRBD2 (6 bases). CDR1 is MNHEY and CDR2 is SVGAGI in the germline V gene. V lost 2 bases and J 4 bases, leaving 20 bases between the germline ends. The CDR3 length is 18 residues. The CDR3, as DNA: TGTGCCAGCAGTTACCAACCACTAGCACCTCAAACCACCGGGGAGCTGTTTTTT. Protein: CASSYQPLAPQTTGELFF.

The chain combines TRBV4-1 with TRBJ1-5; no reliable D call. With 3 bases removed from V and 3 bases from J, the gap between germline ends came to 15 bases. CDR3 length equals 16 residues. Germline V gene data show CDR1 as MGHRA and CDR2 as YSYEKL. The chain's CDR3 is CASSHMRGDTNQPQHF. CDR3 DNA: TGCGCCAGCAGCCATATGCGAGGAGATACCAATCAGCCCCAGCATTTT.

This clonotype showed up many times. The chain couples TRBV6-5 to TRBJ1-2, with D unresolved. Trimming pared 0 bases from V and 8 bases from J, leaving 7 bases between. Germline V lookup: CDR1 MNHEY, CDR2 SVGAGI. There are 12 residues in the CDR3. The CDR3 here is CASSYSMGGYTF. CDR3 sequence (DNA): TGTGCCAGCAGTTACTCGATGGGGGGCTACACCTTC.

Concerning this clonotype: This clone may be a read error of a much larger clone one base away. This chain connects TRBV6-2 or TRBV6-3 to TRBJ1-2; D is unclear. CDR1 and CDR2 from the germline V gene are MNHEY and SVGEGT. This CDR3 has 13 residues. CDR3 in DNA: TGTGCCACCAGTGAAGGTTTTGTGGGTGGCTACACCTTC. It encodes CATSEGFVGGYTF.

In its sample, this clonotype was seen a few times. The CDR3 sequence is CASKQPTSNPSTEQYF. As DNA, the CDR3 is TGTGCCAGCAAACAGCCGACCTCGAACCCTAGTACAGAGCAGTACTTC. The chain has TRBV28 and TRBJ2-7; D remains ambiguous. This CDR3 spans 16 amino acids. V was shortened by 7 bases and J by 7 bases, with 26 bases between the two germline ends. CDR1 and CDR2 (germline): MDHEN, SYDVKM.